These 6 T cell receptor beta chains were sequenced from one sample in a study of cytomegalovirus exposure and HLA in healthy donors. PCR was performed using 60 Vbeta and 13 Jbeta primers. The table came from immunoSEQ multiplex PCR; TCRdb's copy has only in-frame clones and leaves some out. The data contain under 200,000 clones, over 80% of them singletons. The sequenced material came from PBMCs. The receptors were sampled from a man aged 40-49 years in good health and CMV-seropositive.

The chain uses TRBV4-1 and TRBJ2-5, with 9 bases aligning to TRBD1. Near its end, the DNA agrees better with TRBJ2-7, so the J call may be wrong. The CDR3 spans 14 residues. Germline CDR1 is MGHRA and CDR2 is YSYEKL. CDR3 in amino acids: CASSRPGQGDEQYF. The CDR3 DNA sequence: TGCGCCAGCAGCCGACCGGGACAGGGAGACGAGCAGTACTTC.

V is TRBV5-1 and J is TRBJ1-3, with 8 bases identical to TRBD1. CDR1 is SGHRS, CDR2 YFSETQ, per germline. The trim removed 5 bases at V and 8 bases at J, leaving 12 bases unmatched. This CDR3 is 15 amino acids long. CDR3 amino acids: CASRPTGGSRHTIYF. CDR3 in DNA: TGCGCCAGCAGACCAACAGGGGGAAGTCGCCACACCATATATTTT.

The chain employs TRBV27 and TRBJ2-7, with D uncertain. Between the trimmed V and J ends, which lost 4 bases and 0 bases, there was a span of 10 bases. This CDR3 contains 14 residues. Looked up from germline, CDR1 is MNHEY and CDR2 is SMNVEV (reference sequence). The DNA for the CDR3 is TGTGCCAGCAGTTCCCCGACAATCTCCTACGAGCAGTACTTC. It yields the protein CASSSPTISYEQYF.

This clone was found once. The V gene is TRBV6-1, the J gene TRBJ1-4; possibly TRBD1 for D (5 bases). Trimming removed 7 bases at V and 11 bases at J, with 20 bases between. CDR3 length equals 14 residues. Per germline, CDR1 MNHNS and CDR2 SASEGT. The CDR3 sequence is CASKEGRRMKKLFF. Written as DNA, the CDR3 is TGTGCCAGCAAGGAGGGACGGCGCATGAAGAAACTGTTTTTT.

J is TRBJ2-4 and V is TRBV5-1, with 7 positions matching TRBD1. The CDR3 loop spans 19 amino acids. V trimming: 0 bases; J trimming: 3 bases; junction bases outside the gene matches: 15. Per the germline V gene, CDR1 is SGHRS and CDR2 is YFSETQ. The CDR3 here is CASSLGSPGTVNVKNIQYF. DNA of the CDR3: TGCGCCAGCAGCTTGGGTTCGCCCGGGACAGTTAACGTCAAAAACATTCAGTACTTC.

The chain employs TRBV28 and TRBJ1-5; possibly TRBD1 for D (5 bases). CDR1 is MDHEN, CDR2 SYDVKM, per germline. V gave up 2 bases and J gave up 1 base, with 15 bases separating them. This CDR3 has 17 amino acids. The CDR3 spells CASSLVTGPQSNQPQHF. In DNA form, the CDR3 reads TGTGCCAGCAGTTTAGTCACAGGACCCCAGAGCAATCAGCCCCAGCATTTT.